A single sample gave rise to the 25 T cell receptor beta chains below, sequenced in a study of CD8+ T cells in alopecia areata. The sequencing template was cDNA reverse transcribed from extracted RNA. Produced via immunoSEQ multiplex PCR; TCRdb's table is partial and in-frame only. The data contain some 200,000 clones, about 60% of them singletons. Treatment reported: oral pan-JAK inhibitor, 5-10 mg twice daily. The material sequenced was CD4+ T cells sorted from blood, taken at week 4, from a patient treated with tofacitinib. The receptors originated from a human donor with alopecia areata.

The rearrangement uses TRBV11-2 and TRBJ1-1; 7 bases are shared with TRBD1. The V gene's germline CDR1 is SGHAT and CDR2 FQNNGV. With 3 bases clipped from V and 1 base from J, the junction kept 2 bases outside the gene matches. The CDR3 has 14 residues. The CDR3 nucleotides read TGTGCCAGCAGCTTTAGGGGGCCGAACACTGAAGCTTTCTTT. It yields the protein CASSFRGPNTEAFF.

CDR3 sequence reads: CAWSVDSIAFF. The DNA for the CDR3 is TGTGCCTGGAGTGTAGACAGCATCGCTTTCTTT. The chain recombines TRBV30 with TRBJ1-1; D is perhaps TRBD1 (5 bases). Germline V CDR1 and CDR2: GTSNPN, SVGIG (reference sequence). The germline V and J ends were trimmed by 0 bases and 11 bases, with 10 bases remaining between them. The CDR3 spans 11 residues.

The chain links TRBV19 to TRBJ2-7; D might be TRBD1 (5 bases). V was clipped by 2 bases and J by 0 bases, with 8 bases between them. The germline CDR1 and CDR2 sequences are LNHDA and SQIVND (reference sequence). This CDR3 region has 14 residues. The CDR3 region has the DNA TGTGCCAGTAGTATAACAGGAGCCTCCTACGAGCAGTACTTC. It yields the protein CASSITGASYEQYF.

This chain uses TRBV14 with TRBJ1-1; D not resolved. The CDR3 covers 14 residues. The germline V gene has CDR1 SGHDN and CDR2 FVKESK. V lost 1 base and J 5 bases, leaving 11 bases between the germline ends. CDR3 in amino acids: CASSQVSGGTEAFF. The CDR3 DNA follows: TGTGCCAGCAGCCAAGTTAGTGGAGGGACTGAAGCTTTCTTT.

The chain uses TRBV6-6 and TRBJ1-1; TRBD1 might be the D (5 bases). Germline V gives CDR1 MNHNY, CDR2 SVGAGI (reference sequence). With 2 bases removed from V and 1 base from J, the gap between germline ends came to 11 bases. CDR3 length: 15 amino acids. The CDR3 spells CASSYGGGSNTEAFF. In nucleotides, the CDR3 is TGTGCCAGCAGTTACGGGGGAGGGTCGAACACTGAAGCTTTCTTT.

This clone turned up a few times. CDR3 in DNA: TGCAGCGCCAAAGGTCGGGACAGGGGTGGGAGCACTGAAGCTTTCTTT. It yields the protein CSAKGRDRGGSTEAFF. V usage is TRBV29-1 and J usage is TRBJ1-1; 10 nucleotides match TRBD1. The germline V gene encodes CDR1 SQVTM and CDR2 ANQGSEA. Trimming removed 7 bases from V and 4 bases from J; junction bases left unmatched: 15. CDR3 length: 16 amino acids.

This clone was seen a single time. CDR3 residues: CAWGENSDTQYF. For the CDR3, the DNA is TGTGCCTGGGGTGAAAACTCAGATACGCAGTATTTT. The chain joins TRBV30 to TRBJ2-3; D gene unclear. V lost 5 bases and J 4 bases, leaving 10 bases between the germline ends. The length of the CDR3 is 12 residues. Germline V gene data show CDR1 as GTSNPN and CDR2 as SVGIG (reference sequence). Drawing the rest from reference TRBV30 and TRBJ2-3, the complete variable domain is SQTIHQWPATLVQPVGSPLSLECTVEGTSNPNLYWYRQAAGRGLQLLFYSVGIGQISSEVPQNLSASRPQDRQFILSSKKLLLSDSGFYLCAWGENSDTQYFGPGTRLTVL.

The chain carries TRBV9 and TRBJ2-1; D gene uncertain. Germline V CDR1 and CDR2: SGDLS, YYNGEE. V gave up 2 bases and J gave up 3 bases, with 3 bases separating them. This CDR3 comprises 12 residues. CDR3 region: CASSVLYNEQFF. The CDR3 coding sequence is TGTGCCAGCAGCGTCCTCTACAATGAGCAGTTCTTC.

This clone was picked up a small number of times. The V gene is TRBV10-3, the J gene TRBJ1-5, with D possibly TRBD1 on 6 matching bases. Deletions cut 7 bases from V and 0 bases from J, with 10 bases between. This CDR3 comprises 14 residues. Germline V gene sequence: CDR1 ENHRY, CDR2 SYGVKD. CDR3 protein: CAIKAGDSNQPQHF. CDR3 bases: TGTGCCATCAAAGCAGGGGATAGCAATCAGCCCCAGCATTTT.

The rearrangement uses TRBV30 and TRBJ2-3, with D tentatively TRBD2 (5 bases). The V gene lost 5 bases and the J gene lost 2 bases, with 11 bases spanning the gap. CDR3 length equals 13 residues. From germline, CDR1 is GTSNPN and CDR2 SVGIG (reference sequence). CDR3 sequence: CAWGGLNTDTQYF. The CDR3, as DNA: TGTGCCTGGGGAGGACTCAACACAGATACGCAGTATTTT.

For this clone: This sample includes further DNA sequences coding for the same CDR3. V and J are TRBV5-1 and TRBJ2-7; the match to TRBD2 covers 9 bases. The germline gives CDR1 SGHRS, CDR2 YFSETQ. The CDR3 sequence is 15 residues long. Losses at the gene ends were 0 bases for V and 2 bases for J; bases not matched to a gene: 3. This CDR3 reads CASSLVAGGTYEQYF. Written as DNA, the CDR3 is TGCGCCAGCAGCTTGGTGGCGGGGGGGACCTACGAGCAGTACTTC.

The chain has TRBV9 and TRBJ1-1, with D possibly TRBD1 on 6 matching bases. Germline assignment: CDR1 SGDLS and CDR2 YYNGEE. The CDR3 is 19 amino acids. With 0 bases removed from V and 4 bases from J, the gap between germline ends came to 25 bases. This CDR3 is CASSVVLQAPRQAITEAFF. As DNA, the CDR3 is TGTGCCAGCAGCGTAGTTCTCCAGGCGCCACGACAGGCTATCACTGAAGCTTTCTTT.

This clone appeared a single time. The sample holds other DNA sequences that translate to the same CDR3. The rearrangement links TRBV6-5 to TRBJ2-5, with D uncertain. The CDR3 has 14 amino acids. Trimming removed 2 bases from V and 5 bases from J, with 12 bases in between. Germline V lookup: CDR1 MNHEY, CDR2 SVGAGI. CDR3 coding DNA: TGTGCCAGCAGTTACAGCCGGGTTGGGGAGACCCAGTACTTC. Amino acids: CASSYSRVGETQYF.

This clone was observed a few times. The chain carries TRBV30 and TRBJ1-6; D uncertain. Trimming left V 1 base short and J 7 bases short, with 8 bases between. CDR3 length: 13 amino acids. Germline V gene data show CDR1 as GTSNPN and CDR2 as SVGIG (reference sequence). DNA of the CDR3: TGTGCCTGGAGTGGGAATCAGAATTCACCCCTCCACTTT. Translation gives CAWSGNQNSPLHF.

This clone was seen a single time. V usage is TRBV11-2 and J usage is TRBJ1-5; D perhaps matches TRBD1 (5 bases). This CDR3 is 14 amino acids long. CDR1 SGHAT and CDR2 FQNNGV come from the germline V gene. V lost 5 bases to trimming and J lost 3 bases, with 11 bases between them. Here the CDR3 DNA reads TGTGCCAGCAGCCCTCAGGGATACAATCAGCCCCAGCATTTT. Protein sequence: CASSPQGYNQPQHF.

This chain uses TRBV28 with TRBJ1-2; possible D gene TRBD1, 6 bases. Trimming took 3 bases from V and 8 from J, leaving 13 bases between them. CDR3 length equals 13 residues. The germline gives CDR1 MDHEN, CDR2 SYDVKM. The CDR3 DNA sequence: TGTGCCAGCAGTTTGACAGGAGGGAGCGGCTACACCTTC. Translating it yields CASSLTGGSGYTF.

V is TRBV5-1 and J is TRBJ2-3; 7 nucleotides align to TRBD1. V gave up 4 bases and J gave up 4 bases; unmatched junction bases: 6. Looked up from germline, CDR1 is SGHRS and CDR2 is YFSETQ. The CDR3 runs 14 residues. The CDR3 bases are TGCGCCAGCAGCCCCACAGGGGAGTCAGATACGCAGTATTTT. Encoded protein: CASSPTGESDTQYF.

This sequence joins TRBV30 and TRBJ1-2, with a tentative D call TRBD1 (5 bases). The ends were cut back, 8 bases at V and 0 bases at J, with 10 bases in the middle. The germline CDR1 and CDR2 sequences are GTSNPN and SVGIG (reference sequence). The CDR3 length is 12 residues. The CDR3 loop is CAQGETNYGYTF. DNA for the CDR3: TGTGCCCAAGGGGAGACTAACTATGGCTACACCTTC.

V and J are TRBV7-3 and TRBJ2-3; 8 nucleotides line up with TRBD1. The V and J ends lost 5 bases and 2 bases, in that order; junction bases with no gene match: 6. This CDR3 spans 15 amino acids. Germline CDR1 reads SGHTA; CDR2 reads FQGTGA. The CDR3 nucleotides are TGTGCCAGCAGCGGGACAGGAAGAATCACAGATACGCAGTATTTT. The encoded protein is CASSGTGRITDTQYF.

The CDR3 here is CASSLVAGGPDTQYF. CDR3 coding DNA: TGTGCCAGCAGCTTGGTGGCGGGGGGACCAGATACGCAGTATTTT. This chain uses TRBV5-6 with TRBJ2-3, with TRBD2 matching 8 bases. The junction had 4 bases not matched to a gene; V was cut back by 0 bases and J by 4 bases. The CDR3 has 15 amino acids. CDR1 and CDR2 from the germline V gene are SGHDT and YYEEEE.

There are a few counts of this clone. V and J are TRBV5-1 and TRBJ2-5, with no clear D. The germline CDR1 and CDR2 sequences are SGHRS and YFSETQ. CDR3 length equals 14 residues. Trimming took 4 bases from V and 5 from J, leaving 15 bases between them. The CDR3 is CASSPQGNEETQYF. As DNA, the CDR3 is TGCGCCAGCAGCCCGCAAGGGAACGAGGAGACCCAGTACTTC.

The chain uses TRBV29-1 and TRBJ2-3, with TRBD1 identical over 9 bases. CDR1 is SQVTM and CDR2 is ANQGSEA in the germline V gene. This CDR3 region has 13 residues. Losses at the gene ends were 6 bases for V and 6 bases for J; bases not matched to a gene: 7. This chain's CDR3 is CSVGDRDYDTQYF. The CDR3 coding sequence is TGCAGCGTAGGGGACAGGGACTATGATACGCAGTATTTT.

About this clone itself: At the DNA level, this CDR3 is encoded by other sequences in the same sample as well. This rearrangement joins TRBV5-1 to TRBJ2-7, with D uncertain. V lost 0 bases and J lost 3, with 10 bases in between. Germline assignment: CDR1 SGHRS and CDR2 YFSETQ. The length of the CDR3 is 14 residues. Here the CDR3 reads CASSLGQGNYEQYF. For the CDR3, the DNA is TGCGCCAGCAGCTTGGGTCAAGGGAACTACGAGCAGTACTTC. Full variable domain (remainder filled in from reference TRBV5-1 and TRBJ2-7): KAGVTQTPRYLIKTRGQQVTLSCSPISGHRSVSWYQQTPGQGLQFLFEYFSETQRNKGNFPGRFSGRQFSNSRSEMNVSTLELGDSALYLCASSLGQGNYEQYFGPGTRLTVT.

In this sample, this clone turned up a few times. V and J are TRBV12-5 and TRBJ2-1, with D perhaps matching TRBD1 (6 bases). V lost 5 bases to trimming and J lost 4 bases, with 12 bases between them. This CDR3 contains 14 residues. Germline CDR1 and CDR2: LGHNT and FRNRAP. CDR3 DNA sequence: TGTGCTAGTGGTCCCTCTGGACAGTACAATGAGCAGTTCTTC. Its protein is CASGPSGQYNEQFF.

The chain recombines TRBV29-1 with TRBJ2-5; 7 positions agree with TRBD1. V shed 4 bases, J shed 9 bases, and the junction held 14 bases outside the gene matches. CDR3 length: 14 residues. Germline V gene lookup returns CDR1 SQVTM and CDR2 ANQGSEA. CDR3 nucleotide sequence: TGCAGCGTTGGGGCAGACAGGGCCCTCGGGGCCCAGTACTTC. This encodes CSVGADRALGAQYF.